These 21 T cell receptor beta chains were sequenced from one sample in a study of T cell responses to AZD1222 COVID-19 vaccine. Generated by immunoSEQ multiplex PCR, the TCRdb table keeps only in-frame clones and is missing some. The data show some 88,000 clones, 90% seen once. The material sequenced was peripheral blood, taken 28 days after the second AZD1222 dose. The receptors originated from an adult who received the AZD1222 COVID-19 vaccine.

The chain is built from TRBV20-1 and TRBJ1-5, with D perhaps TRBD1 (5 bases). Trimming stripped 3 bases from V and 7 bases from J, with 16 bases between. The germline CDR1 and CDR2 sequences are DFQATT and SNEGSKA (reference sequence). The CDR3 contains 14 residues. As DNA, the CDR3 is TGCAGTGCTAGTCAGGGTCAGGGTGGACAGCCCCAGCATTTT. Protein: CSASQGQGGQPQHF.

V usage is TRBV30 and J usage is TRBJ1-2; no reliable D call. The CDR3 totals 11 residues. Deletions cut 1 base from V and 6 bases from J, with 6 bases between. In germline, CDR1 is GTSNPN, CDR2 SVGIG (reference sequence). The CDR3 DNA sequence: TGTGCCTGGAGTGCGCAGAATGGCTACACCTTC. Translation: CAWSAQNGYTF.

V is TRBV5-6 and J is TRBJ1-5, with D maybe TRBD1 (5 bases). Trimming cost V 2 bases and J 7 bases, with 13 bases left between them. The CDR3 totals 14 residues. CDR1 and CDR2 from the germline V gene are SGHDT and YYEEEE. Here the CDR3 reads CASSFNRGGQPQHF. CDR3 nucleotides: TGTGCCAGCAGCTTTAACCGGGGGGGACAGCCCCAGCATTTT.

This sequence joins TRBV5-1 and TRBJ2-2; 9 nucleotides match TRBD1. This CDR3 is built from 15 residues. The V gene end was trimmed by 3 bases and the J gene end by 5 bases; junction bases not matched to a gene: 5. Per germline, CDR1 SGHRS and CDR2 YFSETQ. CDR3 in DNA: TGCGCCAGCAGCTCACAGGGGGCAGGGACCGGGGAGCTGTTTTTT. Residues: CASSSQGAGTGELFF.

The gene calls are TRBV11-3 and TRBJ1-1, with 8 nucleotides matching TRBD1. Germline V gene data show CDR1 as SGHNT and CDR2 as YENEEA. Trimming at V came to 2 bases and at J to 3 bases, leaving 2 bases not matched to a gene. The length of the CDR3 is 14 residues. Here the CDR3 DNA reads TGTGCCAGCAGCTTACAGGGGGCGGACACTGAAGCTTTCTTT. Translated: CASSLQGADTEAFF.

The chain couples TRBV5-1 to TRBJ1-1; no reliable D call. Trimming cost V 0 bases and J 2 bases, with 11 bases left between them. The length of the CDR3 is 15 residues. Germline CDR1 reads SGHRS; CDR2 reads YFSETQ. Here the CDR3 DNA reads TGCGCCAGCAGCTTGGGAGTAGGCAGAAACACTGAAGCTTTCTTT. Residues: CASSLGVGRNTEAFF.

The chain recombines TRBV7-2 with TRBJ1-2; weak D call: TRBD1 (6 bases). V was cut by 4 bases and J by 6 bases, with 18 bases left in between. Germline CDR1 is SGHTA and CDR2 is FQGNSA. This CDR3 has 15 amino acids. The CDR3, as DNA: TGTGCCAGCAGCTCATACAGGGCAGATGTGGATGGCTACACCTTC. Encoded protein: CASSSYRADVDGYTF.

The J gene is TRBJ1-2, the V gene TRBV28; D call uncertain. CDR3 length: 12 amino acids. Germline CDR1 reads MDHEN; CDR2 reads SYDVKM. V gave up 6 bases and J gave up 0 bases, with 5 bases separating them. CDR3 DNA: TGTGCCAGCAGAACCACTAACTATGGCTACACCTTC. Its translation is CASRTTNYGYTF.

V and J are TRBV19 and TRBJ2-7; 7 nucleotides align to TRBD2. Germline values: CDR1 LNHDA, CDR2 SQIVND (reference sequence). The CDR3 is 14 residues long. Trimming took 6 bases from V and 2 from J; bases not matched to a gene: 7. The CDR3 loop is CASSLMGLPYEQYF. In DNA, the CDR3 is TGTGCCAGTAGCCTCATGGGACTACCCTACGAGCAGTACTTC.

The chain couples TRBV5-6 to TRBJ1-1, with 7 positions matching TRBD1. V shed 3 bases, J shed 4 bases, and the junction held 9 bases outside the gene matches. Germline loops: CDR1 SGHDT, CDR2 YYEEEE. This CDR3 is built from 15 residues. The CDR3 reads CASSWLGTAFTEAFF. For the CDR3, the DNA is TGTGCCAGCAGCTGGCTGGGGACAGCTTTCACTGAAGCTTTCTTT.

This chain uses TRBV11-2 with TRBJ2-1; D perhaps matches TRBD1 (6 bases). The CDR3 spans 15 residues. The germline V gene encodes CDR1 SGHAT and CDR2 FQNNGV. Between the trimmed V and J ends, which lost 2 bases and 5 bases, there was a span of 13 bases. The CDR3 DNA sequence: TGTGCCAGCAGCTTAAGAGACAGGTTCCACAATGAGCAGTTCTTC. It codes for CASSLRDRFHNEQFF.

CDR3 region: CASSYGTGSGNTIYF. CDR3 bases: TGTGCCAGCAGTTACGGGACAGGGTCTGGAAACACCATATATTTT. This sequence joins TRBV6-6 and TRBJ1-3, with 9 bases lining up with TRBD1. Germline V gene data show CDR1 as MNHNY and CDR2 as SVGAGI (reference sequence). The CDR3 covers 15 residues. The junction had 0 bases not matched to a gene; V was cut back by 2 bases and J by 1 base.

V is TRBV2 and J is TRBJ2-7; 13 nucleotides agree with TRBD2. This CDR3 spans 15 amino acids. The germline V gene encodes CDR1 SNHLY and CDR2 FYNNEI. V lost 0 bases, J lost 11 bases, and 7 bases stayed unmatched. The CDR3, as DNA: TGTGCCAGCAGTGAAGCGAGACTAGCGGGGGGATTGGAGTACTTC. Translated, it gives CASSEARLAGGLEYF.

The chain combines TRBV9 with TRBJ1-2, with 8 bases aligning to TRBD1. Germline trimming cut 7 bases from V and 4 bases from J; bases unmatched to any gene: 9. CDR3 length: 14 residues. Germline V gene data show CDR1 as SGDLS and CDR2 as YYNGEE. The CDR3 DNA is TGTGCCAGCCAAACAGGGGGGCTCGGCTATGGCTACACCTTC. It codes for CASQTGGLGYGYTF.

The rearrangement uses TRBV5-1 and TRBJ1-2; no clear D. Germline loops: CDR1 SGHRS, CDR2 YFSETQ. The length of the CDR3 is 14 residues. V was shortened by 0 bases and J by 4 bases, with 10 bases between the two germline ends. CDR3 in amino acids: CASSLAYGTYGYTF. The CDR3 bases are TGCGCCAGCAGCTTGGCCTATGGAACCTATGGCTACACCTTC.

The chain has TRBV15 and TRBJ2-7; D gene uncertain. CDR1 and CDR2 (germline): LNHNV, YYDKDF (reference sequence). Trimming took 1 base from V and 5 from J, leaving 6 bases between them. The CDR3 is made up of 12 amino acids. As DNA, the CDR3 is TGTGCCACCAGCAGAGTTCGGGACGAGCAGTACTTC. Residues: CATSRVRDEQYF.

The CDR3 reads CASSPGDTNYGYTF. In nucleotides, the CDR3 is TGCGCCAGCAGCCCTGGAGATACGAACTATGGCTACACCTTC. This chain uses TRBV5-1 with TRBJ1-2, with D unresolved. The CDR3 runs 14 residues. With 4 bases removed from V and 2 bases from J, the gap between germline ends came to 12 bases. Germline loops: CDR1 SGHRS, CDR2 YFSETQ.

The rearrangement joins TRBV15 to TRBJ1-1, with TRBD1 matching over 8 bases. J lost 10 bases, V lost 2 bases, and 3 bases had no gene match. This CDR3 comprises 12 residues. Germline V CDR1 and CDR2: LNHNV, YYDKDF (reference sequence). CDR3 region: CATSRRTGGAFF. As DNA, the CDR3 is TGTGCCACCAGCAGACGCACAGGGGGAGCTTTCTTT.

This clone was found once. This rearrangement joins TRBV28 to TRBJ1-2; D remains unclear. CDR1 MDHEN and CDR2 SYDVKM come from the germline V gene. V dropped 4 bases and J dropped 0 bases, with 0 bases sitting between them. This CDR3 is 11 amino acids long. The CDR3 protein is CASSSNYGYTF. CDR3 DNA: TGTGCCAGCAGTTCTAACTATGGCTACACCTTC.

This chain links TRBV19 with TRBJ1-1; 8 positions match TRBD1. This CDR3 has 11 amino acids. CDR1 is LNHDA and CDR2 is SQIVND in the germline V gene (reference sequence). The J segment lost 10 bases and the V segment lost 7 bases, leaving 5 bases of the junction unmatched. CDR3 bases: TGTGCCAGTATAACCAGGGGGCGAGCTTTCTTT. This gives the protein CASITRGRAFF.

The chain links TRBV5-1 to TRBJ1-6; 9 positions agree with TRBD1. CDR3 length equals 15 residues. In germline, CDR1 is SGHRS, CDR2 YFSETQ. Trimming removed 0 bases from V and 10 bases from J; junction bases left unmatched: 5. This CDR3 reads CASSLGDRVGSPLHF. The CDR3 nucleotides are TGCGCCAGCAGCTTGGGGGACAGGGTAGGATCACCCCTCCACTTT.